A single sample gave rise to the 4 T cell receptor beta chains below, sequenced in a study of post-analysis software for immune sequencing data. Findings of the study overall: Compared with controls, patients had more of about 5 TRBV segments, including TRBV5-6, TRBV5-1 and TRBV20-1.

Their recognized antigens are unknown. Every TCR beta cDNA library bore unique molecular identifiers. TCRdb reprocessed the PCR reads with MiXCR, giving one entry per CDR3 protein. The data show 650,000 to 900,000 distinct CDR3 sequences, about 45% seen once. Sequenced material: blood. Source of these receptors: a girl aged 10 to 17 with multiple sclerosis.

In regard to this clonotype: Sequence at one end of the junction differs from germline and may be a read error. CDR3 sequence reads: CSARAGASDTGELFF. Written as DNA, the CDR3 is TGCAGTGCAAGAGCGGGAGCTTCGGACACCGGGGAGCTGTTTTTT. The chain recombines TRBV20-1 with TRBJ2-2; 8 bases are shared with TRBD2. CDR3 size: 15 residues. Germline V CDR1 and CDR2: DFQATT, SNEGSKA (reference sequence).

This clonotype appeared a few times. This chain uses TRBV4-2 with TRBJ2-3, with D unclear. The germline V and J ends were trimmed by 0 bases and 1 base, with 11 bases remaining between them. CDR3 length: 16 residues. Germline values: CDR1 LGHNA, CDR2 YNFKEQ. DNA for the CDR3: TGTGCCAGCAGCCAAGATGCCCTGGTGGGCACAGATACGCAGTATTTT. As protein: CASSQDALVGTDTQYF.

This clonotype was seen a handful of times. The rearrangement uses TRBV10-3 and TRBJ2-7, with TRBD2 matching over 9 bases. V trimming: 10 bases; J trimming: 3 bases; junction bases outside the gene matches: 7. From germline, CDR1 is ENHRY and CDR2 SYGVKD. The CDR3 consists of 13 residues. The DNA for the CDR3 is TGTGCCACTCTAGCGGGATCGAGCTACGAGCAGTACTTC. Its translation is CATLAGSSYEQYF.

V and J are TRBV27 and TRBJ2-7; TRBD1 aligns across 8 bases. The CDR3 consists of 16 residues. V trimming: 6 bases; J trimming: 2 bases; junction bases outside the gene matches: 12. Germline lookup yields CDR1 MNHEY and CDR2 SMNVEV (reference sequence). CDR3 region: CASRSSRDRFTYEQYF. The CDR3 DNA follows: TGTGCCAGCAGGAGCAGCCGGGACAGGTTTACCTACGAGCAGTACTTC.